The entry below describes one T cell receptor (beta chain). This clonotype was observed a handful of times. Its specific antigen is unknown. Base qualities are not recorded, but no much larger clone differs from it by a single base. This specimen comes from a study of spatial heterogeneity in lung cancer (dated by TCRdb to between 2018 and 2020). Some background on the complete study: Beta-chain transcripts were consistently detected in greater numbers than alpha-chain transcripts, which likely reflected higher beta-chain transcript abundance. In the raw uncorrected reads, each unique combination of TCR and UMI appeared on average more than ten times. TCR alpha and beta repertoires were quantitatively compared across multiple tumor regions, matched nontumor lung and blood in non-small cell lung cancer. TCR repertoire features were related to nonsynonymous mutation counts determined by whole-exome sequencing of tumor tissue. Both alpha and beta chains were TCR-sequenced in samples taken at surgery, namely 220 tumor regions, roughly 64 matched nontumor lung samples and 56 PBMC samples. The investigation overall reported the following: Confirming at a functional level the hypothesis that regional TCRs recognize regional mutations was considered to require additional single-cell paired TCR alpha and beta sequencing. Ubiquitous expanded tumor TCRs were detected in blood more often at tumor resection than at routine follow-up.

The time point label here, explained by the study, means: sample taken at primary tumor resection. Without any cell sorting, TCR sequencing was performed on whole RNA extracted either from tumor and nontumor lung tissue or from cryopreserved PBMC samples. Donors were over 60 patients with early-stage, untreated non-small cell lung cancer from the lung TRACERx cohort. Patients were selected for TCR sequencing only if sufficient RNA was available from at least two tumor regions. Taken from cysteine to phenylalanine, the CDR3 has 14 residues. Only CDR3 DNA is held: 42 bases, read in frame from base 1. CDR1 DFQATT and CDR2 SNEGSKA are derived from the germline V gene (reference sequence). The V and J ends are trimmed by 3 bases and 1 base, leaving 10 bases between them. Libraries were constructed by 5' RACE. The instrument given in TCRdb is NextSeq 500. The TCR library protocol attached a unique molecular identifier to each TCR cDNA molecule to allow correction of PCR and sequencing errors. From the authors' description of their analysis: Decombinator tools were used for TCR identification, UMI-based error correction and CDR3 extraction. TCRs above a frequency of 2 per 1,000, corresponding to the top 1% of the tumor frequency distribution, were defined as expanded. Each repertoire was subsampled 100 times to 5,000 TCRs, after which Renyi diversity was computed with the R vegan package. CDR3 similarity networks were built from amino acid triplet string-kernel similarity, with CDR3s being connected when pairwise similarity was above 0.82. Using fastp trimming at Q25 and MiXCR clonotype assembly, TCRdb reanalyzed the public sequencing data and kept in-frame beta chains. Each record represents a unique CDR3 protein, reported with the most common genes and DNA among its rows. The V and J calls follow TCRdb's processing rather than the paper's. The sample contains about 30,000 distinct CDR3 sequences, about 8.1% of them found a single time. The ten largest clones represent roughly 40% of the sample.

Sequenced material: PBMCs, taken at surgery. Recombination joined TRBV20-1 with TRBJ2-1; no D gene call is confident. This clonotype originated in a female donor with early-stage non-small cell lung cancer. Read as DNA, the sequence is TGCAGTGCTAGGAGCTTTGGGTCCTACAATGAGCAGTTCTTC. Its translation is CSARSFGSYNEQFF.